Below, 2 T cell receptor beta chains from the same sample are listed, as sequenced in a study of T cell responses to AZD1222 COVID-19 vaccine. TCRdb's table, derived via immunoSEQ multiplex PCR, lists solely in-frame clones and lacks some. The table lists approximately 150,000 clones, approximately 90% of them singletons. The specimen comprised peripheral blood, sampled on day 0 of AZD1222 vaccination. All receptors derive from an adult in good health.

The rearrangement uses TRBV6-5 and TRBJ1-4, with 7 nucleotides matching TRBD1. The germline CDR1 and CDR2 sequences are MNHEY and SVGAGI. CDR3 length: 14 amino acids. Trimming took 7 bases from V and 7 from J; bases not matched to a gene: 9. CDR3 in DNA: TGTGCCAGCACCCTGACAGGGACCTTTGAAAAACTGTTTTTT. It codes for CASTLTGTFEKLFF.

J is TRBJ1-2 and V is TRBV28; no definite D call. Germline CDR1 is MDHEN and CDR2 is SYDVKM. The CDR3 is 11 amino acids. V lost 3 bases and J lost 6, with 5 bases in between. CDR3 in DNA: TGTGCCAGCAGTTTTGTTCATGGCTACACCTTC. It encodes CASSFVHGYTF.